This TCR beta chain was found in a study of T cell changes during pregnancy in multiple sclerosis. Repertoires were generated with immunoSEQ multiplex PCR, while TCRdb's copy carries only in-frame clones and drops some. Among about 40,000 clones listed, about 87% were seen once. CDR3 length: 17 amino acids. Germline V gene sequence: CDR1 SGHVS, CDR2 FQNEAQ. V was trimmed by 4 bases and J by 4 bases, leaving 20 bases between them. The specimen was peripheral blood, collected in the first trimester of pregnancy. This receptor was obtained from a female donor in good health, enrolled as a control in a pregnancy study. This chain joins TRBV7-8 and TRBJ1-5, with D perhaps TRBD1 (6 bases). The chain's CDR3 is CASSSLLGQGLNQPQHF. The CDR3 DNA follows: TGTGCCAGCAGCTCCCTCCTTGGGCAGGGGCTAAATCAGCCCCAGCATTTT.